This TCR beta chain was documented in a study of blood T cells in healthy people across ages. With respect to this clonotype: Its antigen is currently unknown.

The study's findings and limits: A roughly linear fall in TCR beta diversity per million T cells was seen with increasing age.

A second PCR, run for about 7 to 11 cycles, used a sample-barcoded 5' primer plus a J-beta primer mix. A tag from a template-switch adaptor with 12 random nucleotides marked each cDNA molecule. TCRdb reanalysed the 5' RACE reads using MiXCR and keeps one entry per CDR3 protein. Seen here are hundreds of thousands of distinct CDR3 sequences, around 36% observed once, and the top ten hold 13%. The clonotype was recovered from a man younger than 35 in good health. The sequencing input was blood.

For the CDR3, the DNA is TGTGCCAGCAGGTGGGACGGTTCCTACGAGCAGTACTTC. Protein: CASRWDGSYEQYF. The genes are TRBV28 and TRBJ2-7; D possibly matches TRBD1 or TRBD2 (5 bases each). Germline V lookup: CDR1 MDHEN, CDR2 SYDVKM. Trimming stripped 6 bases from V and 1 base from J, with 10 bases between. CDR3 length equals 13 residues.